This TCR beta chain was found in a study of CD8 T cells in ankylosing spondylitis. Study-level findings and limits: Matched ankylosing spondylitis synovial fluid reportedly showed significant enrichment of disease-linked clones.

This clonotype was observed at least ten times. The antigen remains undetermined. TCRdb re-derived calls from the 5' RACE reads in MiXCR, one entry per CDR3 protein. The data hold 150,000 or so distinct CDR3 sequences, with around 20% observed a single time. The receptor's source is a male donor with ankylosing spondylitis or in good health (not recorded which). Material for sequencing was blood, either unsorted or a sorted T cell fraction (not recorded which).

CDR3 protein: CASSSPNEQFF. The CDR3 bases are TGTGCCAGCAGTTCACCCAATGAGCAGTTCTTC. V is TRBV6-5 and J is TRBJ2-1, with D unclear. Trimming cost V 4 bases and J 6 bases, with 4 bases left between them. The CDR3 sequence is 11 residues long. Germline-derived CDR1 and CDR2 are MNHEY and SVGAGI.